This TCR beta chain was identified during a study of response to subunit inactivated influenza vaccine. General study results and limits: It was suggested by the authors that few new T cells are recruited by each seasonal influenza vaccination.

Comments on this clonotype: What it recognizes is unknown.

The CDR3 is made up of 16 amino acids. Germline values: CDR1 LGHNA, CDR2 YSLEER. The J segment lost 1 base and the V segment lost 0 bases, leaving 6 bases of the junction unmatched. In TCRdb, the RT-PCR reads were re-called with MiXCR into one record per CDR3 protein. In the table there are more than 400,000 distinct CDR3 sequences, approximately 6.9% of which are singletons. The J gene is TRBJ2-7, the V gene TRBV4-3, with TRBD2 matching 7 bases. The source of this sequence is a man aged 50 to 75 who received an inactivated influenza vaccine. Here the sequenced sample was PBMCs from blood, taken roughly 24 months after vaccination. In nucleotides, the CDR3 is TGCGCCAGCAGCCAAGATTTCGGGGGGAGGTCCTACGAGCAGTACTTC. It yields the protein CASSQDFGGRSYEQYF.